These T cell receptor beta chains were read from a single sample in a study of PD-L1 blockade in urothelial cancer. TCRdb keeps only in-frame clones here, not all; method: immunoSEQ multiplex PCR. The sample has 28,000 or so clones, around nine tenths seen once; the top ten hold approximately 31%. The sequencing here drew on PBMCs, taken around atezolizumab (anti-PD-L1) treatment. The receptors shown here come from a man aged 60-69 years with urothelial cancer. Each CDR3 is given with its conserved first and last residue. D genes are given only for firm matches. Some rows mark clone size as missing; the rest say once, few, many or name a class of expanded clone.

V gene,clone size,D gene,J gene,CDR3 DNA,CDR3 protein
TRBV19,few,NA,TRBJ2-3,TGTGCCAGTAGTATAGAGGACTCTCGCGGAGATACGCAGTATTTT,CASSIEDSRGDTQYF
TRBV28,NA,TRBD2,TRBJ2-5,TGTGCCAGCAGTTTGACTAGCGGGAGGGTCGAGACCCAGTACTTC,CASSLTSGRVETQYF
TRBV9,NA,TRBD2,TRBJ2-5,TGTGCCAGCAGCGTAGGAGTAGCGGGGGCCCAAGAGACCCAGTACTTC,CASSVGVAGAQETQYF
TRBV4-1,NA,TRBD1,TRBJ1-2,TGCGCCAGCAGGCAAGGGACAGGGGGCGTTAGTGGCTACACCTTC,CASRQGTGGVSGYTF
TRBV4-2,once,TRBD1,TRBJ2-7,TGTGCCAGCAGCCAAGAAGCGACGGGACAGGGTGGAGAGCAGTACTTC,CASSQEATGQGGEQYF
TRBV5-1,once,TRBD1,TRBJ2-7,TGCGCCAGCAGCTTGGCCGGGACAGGGGAGGGTAAGCAGTACTTC,CASSLAGTGEGKQYF
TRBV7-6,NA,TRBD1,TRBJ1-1,TGTGCCAGCAGCCTACTTACCCGAGACAGGGGCACTGAAGCTTTCTTT,CASSLLTRDRGTEAFF
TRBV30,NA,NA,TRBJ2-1,TGTGCCTGGGAACAGGGGGGGAATGAGCAGTTCTTC,CAWEQGGNEQFF
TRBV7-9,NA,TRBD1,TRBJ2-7,TGTGCCAGCAGCACGACGACAGGGACCATGGTCGAGCAGTACTTC,CASSTTTGTMVEQYF
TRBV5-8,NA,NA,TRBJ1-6,TGTGCCAGCAGCCCAAGGAGTGGATTAAATTCACCCCTCCACTTT,CASSPRSGLNSPLHF
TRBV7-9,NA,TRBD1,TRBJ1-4,TGTGCCAGCAGCTTACCCAGGGGGACTAATGAAAAACTGTTTTTT,CASSLPRGTNEKLFF
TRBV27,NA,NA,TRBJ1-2,TGTGCCAGCAGTTTATCCTTCGGGGGCTATGGCTACACCTTC,CASSLSFGGYGYTF
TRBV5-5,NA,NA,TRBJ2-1,TGTGCCACAGCCGGGAGCTCCTACAATGAGCAGTTCTTC,CATAGSSYNEQFF
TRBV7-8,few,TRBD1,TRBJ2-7,TGTGCCAGCAGCTTAGCGCCGGGACAGGGGGTCGTCGAGCAGTACTTC,CASSLAPGQGVVEQYF
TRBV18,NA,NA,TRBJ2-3,TGTGCCAGCTCTGTAGGGGCCTCTCGCACAGATACGCAGTATTTT,CASSVGASRTDTQYF
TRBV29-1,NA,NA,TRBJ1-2,TGCAGCGTTGGTGAGGGGGGGGGCATCGGCTACACCTTC,CSVGEGGGIGYTF
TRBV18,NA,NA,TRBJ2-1,TGTGCCAGCTCACCTCTCCCCCAAACAGGATTAATGCACAATGAGCAGTTCTTC,CASSPLPQTGLMHNEQFF
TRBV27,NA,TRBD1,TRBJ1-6,TGTGCCAGCAGCCGGGACAGGGGAAATTCACCCCTCCACTTT,CASSRDRGNSPLHF
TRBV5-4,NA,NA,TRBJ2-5,TGTGCCAGCAGCTTGGTAGCGGGGACAGATAAAGAGACCCAGTACTTC,CASSLVAGTDKETQYF
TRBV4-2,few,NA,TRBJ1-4,TGTGCCAGCAGCCAGGGGACACCTACTAATGAAAAACTGTTTTTT,CASSQGTPTNEKLFF
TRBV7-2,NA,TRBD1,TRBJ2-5,TGTGCCAGCAGCTTAAGTGAGGGGGCAAAGACCCAGTACTTC,CASSLSEGAKTQYF
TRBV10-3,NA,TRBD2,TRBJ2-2,TGTGCCAGCAGTTACGGTAGCGGGGGGGCAGGGGAGCTGTTTTTT,CASSYGSGGAGELFF
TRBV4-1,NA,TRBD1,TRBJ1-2,TGCGCCAGCAGCCAAGCAGGGGGCGCGGGCTATGGCTACACCTTC,CASSQAGGAGYGYTF
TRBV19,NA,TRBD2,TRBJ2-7,TGTGCCAGTAGTATCGGACTAGCGAGCTCCTACGAGCAGTACTTC,CASSIGLASSYEQYF
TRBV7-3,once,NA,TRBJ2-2,TGTGCCAGCAGCACAGTTCCGGTCTTCAACCGCGGGGAGCTGTTTTTT,CASSTVPVFNRGELFF
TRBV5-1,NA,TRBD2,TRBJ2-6,TGCGCCAGCAGCTTGGGGCGTAGCGGGGGACTCTCTGGGGCCAACGTCCTGACTTTC,CASSLGRSGGLSGANVLTF
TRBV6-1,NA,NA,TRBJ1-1,TGTGCCAGCACTCAGGGCTTTGAAGCTTTCTTT,CASTQGFEAFF